The TCR beta chain described here comes from a study of cytomegalovirus exposure and HLA in healthy donors. The CDR3 length is 20 residues. With regard to this clone: The antigen is undetermined.

PCR amplification relied on 60 Vbeta primers (plus 13 Jbeta primers). Clones were sequenced by immunoSEQ multiplex PCR, and TCRdb holds only the in-frame ones, with some missing. The sample contains fewer than 75,000 clones, around 80% of which appear only once. Findings of the study overall: Among the CMV-associated chains, a few were confirmed in vitro as specific for CMV antigens. Later work associated more than 15,000 TCR beta sequences with HLA alleles at 0.05 false discovery rate.

The clonotype originates from a woman aged 30 to 39 in good health and CMV-seronegative. The sequencing sample was made of PBMCs. The chain employs TRBV21-1 and TRBJ2-1; TRBD2 reflects the table's D call only, with no check against the DNA. TRBV21-1 is termed a pseudogene. CDR3 nucleotides: TGTGCCAGCAGCAAAACTAGCGGGAGGGTTCATGGGAGCTCCTACAATGAGCAGTTCTTC. Translating gives CASSKTSGRVHGSSYNEQFF.